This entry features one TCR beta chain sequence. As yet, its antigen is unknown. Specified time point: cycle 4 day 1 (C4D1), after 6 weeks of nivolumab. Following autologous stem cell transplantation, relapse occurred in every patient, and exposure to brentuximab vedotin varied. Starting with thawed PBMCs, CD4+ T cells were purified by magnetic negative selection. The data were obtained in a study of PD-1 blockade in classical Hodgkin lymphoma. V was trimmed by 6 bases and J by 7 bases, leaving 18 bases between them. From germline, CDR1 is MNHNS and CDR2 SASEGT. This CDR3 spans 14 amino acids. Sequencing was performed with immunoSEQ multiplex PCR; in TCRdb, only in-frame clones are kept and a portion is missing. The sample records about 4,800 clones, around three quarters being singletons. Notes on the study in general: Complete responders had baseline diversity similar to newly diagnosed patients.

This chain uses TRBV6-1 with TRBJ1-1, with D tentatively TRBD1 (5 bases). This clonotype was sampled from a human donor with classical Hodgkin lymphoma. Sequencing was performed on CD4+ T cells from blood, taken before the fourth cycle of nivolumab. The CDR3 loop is CASSDSTSSDEAFF. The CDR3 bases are TGTGCCAGCAGCGACAGCACTTCCAGTGATGAAGCTTTCTTT.